This section outlines one T cell receptor (beta chain) sequence together with its context. Antigen: not known. V was pared by 3 bases and J by 8 bases, with 10 bases between. Germline lookup yields CDR1 SGHAT and CDR2 FQDESV (reference sequence). CDR3 length equals 13 residues. Profiling relied on immunoSEQ multiplex PCR, and the TCRdb table lists in-frame clones only, not all of them. The sample holds 69,000 or so clones, roughly 91% seen once. The record originates from a study of T cell responses to AZD1222 COVID-19 vaccine. General study findings and limits: With two AZD1222 doses given, Spike-specific TCR breadth and depth both rose. Repertoires were sampled only after the peak T cell response. Reports indicate that nearly half of spike-specific TCRs are directed at unmutated variant regions.

The V and J genes are TRBV11-1 and TRBJ1-4; no firm D call. The TCR comes from an adult who received the MenACWY meningococcal vaccine as a control. Sequenced here: peripheral blood, sampled 28 days after the second dose of the MenACWY control vaccine. The CDR3 protein is CASSFPGEEKLFF. For the CDR3, the DNA is TGTGCCAGCAGCTTCCCGGGAGAAGAAAAACTGTTTTTT.